One sample yielded the 15 T cell receptor beta chains listed below, sequenced in a study of graft-versus-host responses after intestinal transplantation (TCRdb year 2021). No antigens are known for them. The sample's time point label, in plain terms: cells obtained before transplantation from donor or recipient. The method was the immunoSEQ multiplex PCR assay. TCRdb obtained this table from immuneACCESS and retained in-frame rearrangements with V and J assigned. These tables miss some clones; where compared with another copy, unresolved V genes account for less than half of the shortfall, and the remainder is unexplained. In this sample the table shows approximately 130,000 clones, around 94% of which occur a single time. Over 0.15% of the sample comes from the top ten. The sample consisted of unstimulated CD4+ T cells sorted from spleen or lymph node cells, taken before intestinal transplant. These receptors were obtained from a human donor who received an intestinal transplant.

The chain links TRBV10-2 to TRBJ2-1; TRBD2 matches 9 bases. This CDR3 has 16 amino acids. The ends lost 4 bases at V and 0 bases at J; junction bases unmatched: 4. In germline, CDR1 is WSHSY, CDR2 SAAADI. Here the CDR3 DNA reads TGCGCCAGCAGTGTTGAGCGGGAGGCCTCCTACAATGAGCAGTTCTTC. This sequence encodes CASSVEREASYNEQFF.

V gene TRBV6-5 combines with J gene TRBJ2-7; D is tentatively TRBD1 or TRBD2 (5 bases each). The CDR3 is 12 residues long. The germline V and J ends were trimmed by 6 bases and 2 bases, with 8 bases remaining between them. From germline, CDR1 is MNHEY and CDR2 SVGAGI. CDR3 region: CASRRGTYEQYF. CDR3 nucleotide sequence: TGTGCCAGCAGGAGGGGCACCTACGAGCAGTACTTC.

The chain has TRBV19 and TRBJ1-5; no definite D call. Between the trimmed V and J ends, which lost 3 bases and 3 bases, there was a span of 15 bases. Germline CDR1 and CDR2: LNHDA and SQIVND (reference sequence). There are 16 residues in the CDR3. CDR3 DNA: TGTGCCAGTAGTATCTACGCGAGCAAGATCAATCAGCCCCAGCATTTT. Translated: CASSIYASKINQPQHF.

This clone occurred once. This chain links TRBV27 with TRBJ1-4, with D perhaps matching TRBD1 (5 bases). The CDR3 sequence is 14 residues long. The V and J ends lost 8 bases and 4 bases respectively, with 14 bases between them. Germline V CDR1 and CDR2: MNHEY, SMNVEV (reference sequence). The CDR3 DNA follows: TGTGCCAGCTGGGGGGTTTACTATAATGAAAAACTGTTTTTT. Translation: CASWGVYYNEKLFF.

The rearrangement links TRBV6-5 to TRBJ1-1; D unresolved. There are 14 residues in the CDR3. V was clipped by 4 bases and J by 3 bases, with 12 bases between them. Germline CDR1 MNHEY, CDR2 SVGAGI. For the CDR3, the DNA is TGTGCCAGCAGTTCCTCATACCTAGACACTGAAGCTTTCTTT. Translation gives CASSSSYLDTEAFF.

This clone was found once. The chain links TRBV30 to TRBJ1-6, with D possibly matching TRBD1 (6 bases). The CDR3 extends over 19 amino acids. The V and J ends lost 0 bases and 0 bases respectively, with 18 bases between them. CDR1 and CDR2 (germline): GTSNPN, SVGIG (reference sequence). DNA of the CDR3: TGTGCCTGGAGTGTAACTAGGGTACAGGGAAGCTCCTATAATTCACCCCTCCACTTT. Translated, it gives CAWSVTRVQGSSYNSPLHF.

This chain joins TRBV19 and TRBJ2-1, with D possibly matching TRBD2 (5 bases). Germline V lookup: CDR1 LNHDA, CDR2 SQIVND (reference sequence). The length of the CDR3 is 17 residues. V lost 2 bases and J 0 bases, leaving 14 bases between the germline ends. The chain's CDR3 is CASSIQRLTSSYNEQFF. CDR3 coding DNA: TGTGCCAGTAGTATACAACGACTAACGAGCTCCTACAATGAGCAGTTCTTC.

As regards this clone: The sample holds other DNA sequences that translate to the same CDR3. The chain carries TRBV2 and TRBJ1-2; 7 nucleotides line up with TRBD1. This CDR3 is 13 amino acids long. Germline CDR1 SNHLY, CDR2 FYNNEI. V lost 3 bases, J lost 2 bases, and 0 bases stayed unmatched. The CDR3 DNA reads as TGTGCCAGCAGTGAGACAGGGAACTATGGCTACACCTTC. This translates into CASSETGNYGYTF.

The chain is built from TRBV7-2 and TRBJ2-1; 9 positions agree with TRBD1. Germline V gene sequence: CDR1 SGHTA, CDR2 FQGNSA. The CDR3 has 16 residues. V lost 4 bases to trimming and J lost 3 bases; unmatched junction nucleotides: 7. The CDR3: CASSSRGTGNYNEQFF. In nucleotides, the CDR3 is TGTGCCAGCAGCTCTAGAGGGACAGGGAACTACAATGAGCAGTTCTTC. Supplemented by reference TRBV7-2 and TRBJ2-1, the full variable domain reads GAGVSQSPSNKVTEKGKDVELRCDPISGHTALYWYRQSLGQGLEFLIYFQGNSAPDKSGLPSDRFSAERTGGSVSTLTIQRTQQEDSAVYLCASSSRGTGNYNEQFFGPGTRLTVL.

V usage is TRBV5-5 and J usage is TRBJ1-6, with D unresolved. The ends were cut back, 2 bases at V and 7 bases at J, with 7 bases in the middle. The CDR3 has 13 amino acids. CDR1 SGHKS and CDR2 YYEKEE come from the germline V gene (reference sequence). The CDR3 DNA sequence: TGTGCCAGCAGCTTCGGTGGCAATTCACCCCTCCACTTT. Amino acids: CASSFGGNSPLHF.

The chain employs TRBV10-2 and TRBJ2-5, with TRBD2 matching over 11 bases. After removal of 5 bases from V and 11 bases from J, the junction contained 7 bases not matched to a gene. The CDR3 has 13 amino acids. Germline loops: CDR1 WSHSY, CDR2 SAAADI. The CDR3 DNA reads TGCGCCAGCAGTCCGGGACTAGCGGAGAGGCAGTACTTC. It yields the protein CASSPGLAERQYF.

The rearrangement joins TRBV7-2 to TRBJ2-1; tentative D call: TRBD1 (5 bases). V was trimmed by 2 bases and J by 7 bases, leaving 9 bases between them. In germline, CDR1 is SGHTA, CDR2 FQGNSA. The CDR3 is 13 residues long. The CDR3 coding sequence is TGTGCCAGCAGCTTATACAGGTCAAATGAGCAGTTCTTC. It translates to CASSLYRSNEQFF.

This chain connects TRBV6-6 to TRBJ1-1; 10 nucleotides match TRBD1. V lost 2 bases and J lost 11; bases outside the gene matches: 2. Germline CDR1 reads MNHNY; CDR2 reads SVGAGI (reference sequence). CDR3 length: 12 residues. DNA of the CDR3: TGTGCCAGCAGTTACCCGGGACAGGGGGCTTTCTTT. The encoded protein is CASSYPGQGAFF.

J is TRBJ2-3 and V is TRBV7-3, with D hard to call. CDR1 is SGHTA and CDR2 is FQGTGA in the germline V gene. The V end was cut by 5 bases, the J end by 0 bases, with 21 bases between. This CDR3 has 18 residues. The CDR3 spells CASSPPFGPEGSTDTQYF. In DNA form, the CDR3 reads TGTGCCAGCAGCCCCCCTTTCGGACCCGAAGGCAGCACAGATACGCAGTATTTT.

The CDR3 bases are TGTGCCAGCAGCTCGCGACAGGGGGCGGGAGAGACCCAGTACTTC. Translation: CASSSRQGAGETQYF. The chain carries TRBV7-2 and TRBJ2-5; 10 bases fit TRBD1. Trimming at V came to 4 bases and at J to 4 bases, leaving 6 bases not matched to a gene. The CDR3 is made up of 15 amino acids. Germline V lookup: CDR1 SGHTA, CDR2 FQGNSA.